This TCR beta chain was recorded in a study of T cell changes during pregnancy in multiple sclerosis. The data were produced by immunoSEQ multiplex PCR, yet TCRdb's version contains in-frame clones alone and is incomplete. Of around 88,000 clones in the sample, around 90% were seen once. Trimming removed 0 bases from V and 2 bases from J, with 8 bases in between. The V gene's germline CDR1 is ENHRY and CDR2 SYGVKD. The CDR3 totals 15 residues. V and J are TRBV10-3 and TRBJ2-1; D is possibly TRBD2 (5 bases). The clonotype originates from a female donor in good health, enrolled as a control in a pregnancy study. Specimen: peripheral blood, collected after pregnancy. CDR3 coding DNA: TGTGCCATCAGTGAGTCGCTAGCTCCCTACAATGAGCAGTTCTTC. Protein: CAISESLAPYNEQFF.